The 3 T cell receptor beta chains presented below share a single source sample, sequenced in a study of T-cell reconstitution after alpha-beta-depleted transplantation in children (TCRdb year 2016). Libraries came from PCR. The sequencer was an Illumina HiSeq 2500. Molecular barcoding was employed in the preparation of TCR libraries, with unique molecular identifiers being used to normalize TCRbeta repertoire quantification. TCRdb passed the public sequencing reads through fastp at Q25 and MiXCR, retaining productive beta sequences. Here each entry gathers all rows of one CDR3 protein and keeps the most common genes and DNA. The sample has 200,000 to 250,000 distinct CDR3 sequences on record, 8.2% of them singletons. The ten largest clonotypes hold 5% to 7% of the sample. What this sample's treatment or condition label stands for: allogeneic hematopoietic cell transplantation with graft depleted of TCRalphabeta T cells and CD19 B cells.

The sample was PBMCs, mostly from graft donor cells, taken 180 days after TCRalphabeta/CD19-depleted stem cell transplant. The receptors come from a male patient between 5 and 17 years old who had a stem cell transplant for acute lymphoblastic leukemia, so the T cells may come from the graft donor.

This clonotype was counted many times. The chain has TRBV24-1 and TRBJ2-2, with D unresolved. This CDR3 contains 13 residues. V lost 0 bases and J lost 8, with 6 bases in between. In germline, CDR1 is KGHDR, CDR2 SFDVKD. The CDR3 region has the DNA TGTGCCACCAGTGATTTGCTTGCTGGGGAGCTGTTTTTT. Amino acids: CATSDLLAGELFF.

This clonotype was observed many times. V is TRBV20-1 and J is TRBJ1-6; D is unresolved. The CDR3 runs to 16 residues. Trimming left V 3 bases short and J 7 bases short, with 19 bases between. Germline values: CDR1 DFQATT, CDR2 SNEGSKA (reference sequence). The CDR3 is CSASYVEGGTNSPLHF. The CDR3, as DNA: TGCAGTGCTAGTTACGTGGAGGGCGGAACCAATTCACCCCTCCACTTT.

This clonotype was seen ten or more times. One end of the junction fails to match germline, which may point to a read error. V gene TRBV7-8 combines with J gene TRBJ2-7; 7 bases fit TRBD1. The CDR3 contains 12 residues. Looked up from germline, CDR1 is SGHVS and CDR2 is FQNEAQ. The DNA for the CDR3 is TGCGCCAGCAGCTCGACAGGGTACGAGCAGTACTTC. It codes for CASSSTGYEQYF.